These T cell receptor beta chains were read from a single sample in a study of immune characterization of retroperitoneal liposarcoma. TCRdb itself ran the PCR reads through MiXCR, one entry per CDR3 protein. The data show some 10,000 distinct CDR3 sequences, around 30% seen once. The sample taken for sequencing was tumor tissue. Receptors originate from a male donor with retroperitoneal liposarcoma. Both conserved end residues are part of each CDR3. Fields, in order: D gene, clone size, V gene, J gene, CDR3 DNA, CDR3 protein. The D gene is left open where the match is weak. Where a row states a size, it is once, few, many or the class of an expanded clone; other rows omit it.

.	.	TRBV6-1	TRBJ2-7	TGTGCCAGCAGTGAAGATCAGTACGAGCAGTACTTC	CASSEDQYEQYF
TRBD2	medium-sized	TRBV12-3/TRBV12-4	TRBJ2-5	TGTGCCAGCAGAGTGGGACTAGCGGGACAAGAGACCCAGTACTTC	CASRVGLAGQETQYF
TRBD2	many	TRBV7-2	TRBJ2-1	TGTGCCAGCAGCTGGGGGACTAGCGGGAGTGAGCAGTTCTTC	CASSWGTSGSEQFF
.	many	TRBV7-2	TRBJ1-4	TGTGCCAGCAGCTTAGGGCGGGAAAAACTGTTTTTT	CASSLGREKLFF
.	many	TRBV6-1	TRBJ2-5	TGTGCCAGCAGTGAACAAGAGACCCAGTACTTC	CASSEQETQYF
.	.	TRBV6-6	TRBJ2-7	TGTGCCAGCAGCCCGCCCCCACAGGGAACGGGCGAGCAGTACTTC	CASSPPPQGTGEQYF
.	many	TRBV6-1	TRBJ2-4	TGTGCCAGCAGTTCGGTCGGAAATCAGTACTTC	CASSSVGNQYF
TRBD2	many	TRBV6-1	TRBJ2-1	TGTGCCAGCATCCCGAGAGGACTAGCGGGAGTCCACGAGCAGTTCTTC	CASIPRGLAGVHEQFF
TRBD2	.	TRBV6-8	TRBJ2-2	TGTGCCAGCAGTTTAGCGGGAAACACCGGGGAGCTGTTTTTT	CASSLAGNTGELFF
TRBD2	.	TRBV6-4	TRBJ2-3	TGTGCCAGCAGTGCTAGCGGGAGCACAGATACGCAGTATTTT	CASSASGSTDTQYF
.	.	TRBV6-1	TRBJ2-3	TGTGCCAGCAGTGAATGGTCCACAGATACGCAGTATTTT	CASSEWSTDTQYF
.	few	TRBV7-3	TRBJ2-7	TGTGCCAGCAGCCCAGGTCTAAACTCCTACGAGCAGTACTTC	CASSPGLNSYEQYF
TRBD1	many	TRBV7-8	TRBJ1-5	TGTGCCAGCAGCTTGGGTAGACAGGGTAGCAATCAGCCCCAGCATTTT	CASSLGRQGSNQPQHF
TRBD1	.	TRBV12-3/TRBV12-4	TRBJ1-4	TGTGCCAGCAGTCCGGGACAGCGTAATGAAAAACTGTTTTTT	CASSPGQRNEKLFF
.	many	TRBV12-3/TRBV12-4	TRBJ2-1	TGTGCCAGCCGCCTTTTGTCCGGGAGCTACAATGAGCAGTTCTTC	CASRLLSGSYNEQFF
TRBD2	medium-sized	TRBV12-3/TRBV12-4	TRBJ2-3	TGTGCCAGCAGCTTTGGGACTAGCGGGGGGGGAACTAGCACAGATACGCAGTATTTT	CASSFGTSGGGTSTDTQYF
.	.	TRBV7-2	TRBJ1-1	TGTGCCAGCAGCCAACTGCGGAACACTGAAGCTTTCTTT	CASSQLRNTEAFF
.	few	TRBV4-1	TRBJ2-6	TGCGCCAGCAGCCAGCAGGGAGCTGGGGCCAACGTCCTGACTTTC	CASSQQGAGANVLTF
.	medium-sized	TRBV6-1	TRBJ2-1	TGTGCCAGCAAACTCCTTGGACAGAGAGACTACGAGCAGTTCTTC	CASKLLGQRDYEQFF
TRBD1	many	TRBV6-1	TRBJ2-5	TGTGCCAGCAGCGCTTTAGGGACAGGGATATACAATGAGCAGTACTTC	CASSALGTGIYNEQYF
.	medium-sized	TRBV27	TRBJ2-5	TGTGCCGCAGGGGGGGAGACCCAGTACTTC	CAAGGETQYF